The 20 T cell receptor beta chains given below trace back to one sample, sequenced in a study of blood T cells in healthy people across ages. Then a second PCR, running roughly 7 to 11 cycles, was carried out with a sample-barcoded 5' primer and a J-beta primer mix. TCRdb re-called the 5' RACE reads with MiXCR, one entry per CDR3 protein. The sample records about 680,000 distinct CDR3 sequences, about half being singletons. The sequenced sample was blood. These receptors were obtained from an older woman in good health.

This clonotype was picked up a small number of times. The chain is built from TRBV20-1 and TRBJ2-5, with 10 bases matching TRBD2. Germline values: CDR1 DFQATT, CDR2 SNEGSKA (reference sequence). This CDR3 has 16 amino acids. V lost 0 bases, J lost 5 bases, and 9 bases stayed unmatched. The DNA for the CDR3 is TGCAGTGCTAGAGATCCAGCGGGAGGGCCGGGTGAGACCCAGTACTTC. Protein: CSARDPAGGPGETQYF.

The chain is built from TRBV27 and TRBJ2-7, with no clear D. CDR1 is MNHEY and CDR2 is SMNVEV in the germline V gene (reference sequence). Deletions cut 7 bases from V and 5 bases from J, with 15 bases between. The CDR3 extends over 13 amino acids. The chain's CDR3 is CASTKVGSNEQYF. In nucleotides, the CDR3 is TGTGCCAGCACCAAGGTAGGGTCCAACGAGCAGTACTTC.

The genes are TRBV28 and TRBJ1-2; D is uncertain. In germline, CDR1 is MDHEN, CDR2 SYDVKM. This CDR3 region has 13 residues. V was shortened by 5 bases and J by 2 bases, with 9 bases between the two germline ends. CDR3 sequence: CASSQPPNYGYTF. The CDR3 nucleotides are TGTGCCAGCAGTCAACCTCCCAACTATGGCTACACCTTC.

This clonotype was counted a single time. The chain recombines TRBV5-1 with TRBJ1-2; D ambiguous. CDR1 and CDR2 (germline): SGHRS, YFSETQ. The CDR3 runs 12 residues. The V end was cut by 2 bases, the J end by 5 bases, with 7 bases between. DNA of the CDR3: TGCGCCAGCAGCTTAACTTATTATGGCTACACCTTC. Protein product: CASSLTYYGYTF.

The chain recombines TRBV3-1 with TRBJ2-1; D not resolved. Germline CDR1 reads LGHDT; CDR2 reads YNNKEL (reference sequence). Trimming removed 1 base from V and 9 bases from J, with 10 bases in between. This CDR3 has 13 residues. The CDR3 is CASSQVFRPEQFF. CDR3 bases: TGTGCCAGCAGCCAAGTATTTAGACCTGAGCAGTTCTTC.

This clonotype was detected a few times. The rearrangement joins TRBV13 to TRBJ2-1; 14 nucleotides agree with TRBD2. The junction had 9 bases not matched to a gene; V was cut back by 5 bases and J by 9 bases. Germline V gene data show CDR1 as PRHDT and CDR2 as FYEKMQ (reference sequence). CDR3 size: 16 residues. The CDR3 is CASSPWTSGRNGEQFF. As DNA, the CDR3 is TGTGCCAGCAGCCCTTGGACTAGCGGGAGGAATGGTGAGCAGTTCTTC.

The CDR3 spells CASSFGQGLREQFF. The CDR3 nucleotides are TGTGCCAGCAGTTTCGGGCAGGGGCTTCGGGAGCAGTTCTTC. The chain combines TRBV12-3 or TRBV12-4 with TRBJ2-1, with D possibly matching TRBD1 (6 bases). The CDR3 runs 14 residues. V lost 3 bases, J lost 10 bases, and 16 bases lay in between.

This clonotype came up a few times. The V call is TRBV20-1, the J call TRBJ2-7, with D possibly matching TRBD2 (5 bases). CDR1 and CDR2 from the germline V gene are DFQATT and SNEGSKA (reference sequence). V lost 1 base and J 7 bases, leaving 26 bases between the germline ends. CDR3 length: 17 residues. The CDR3 spells CSARGTYRTNLRGEQYF. The CDR3 DNA reads as TGCAGTGCTAGAGGGACTTACCGGACCAACCTCCGTGGGGAGCAGTACTTC.

The chain couples TRBV18 to TRBJ2-4; the D call may be TRBD1 or TRBD2 (5 bases each). The J call may not be correct, given that the DNA end is closer to TRBJ2-7. From germline, CDR1 is KGHSH and CDR2 LQKENI. This CDR3 has 18 amino acids. DNA of the CDR3: TGTGCCAGCTCACCTCTTTTTAGCTCGGGGCAGAGCGCCTACGAGCAGTACTTC. This gives the protein CASSPLFSSGQSAYEQYF.

At least ten counts were recorded for this clonotype. The V and J genes are TRBV24-1 and TRBJ2-7, with D possibly TRBD1 on 6 matching bases. The CDR3 length is 14 residues. The germline V and J ends were trimmed by 4 bases and 5 bases, with 14 bases remaining between them. Germline values: CDR1 KGHDR, CDR2 SFDVKD. The CDR3 sequence: CATSDTDRIHEQYF. The CDR3 region has the DNA TGTGCCACCAGTGACACGGACAGAATCCACGAGCAGTACTTC.

The genes are TRBV20-1 and TRBJ2-1; the D is unclear. The CDR3 is made up of 15 amino acids. V lost 0 bases, J lost 6 bases, and 15 bases lay in between. Per germline, CDR1 DFQATT and CDR2 SNEGSKA (reference sequence). CDR3 sequence reads: CSARDANRGANEQFF. Here the CDR3 DNA reads TGCAGTGCTAGAGATGCGAACCGAGGCGCCAATGAGCAGTTCTTC.

This clonotype has only a few counts. The rearrangement uses TRBV20-1 and TRBJ2-4, with TRBD2 matching over 9 bases. Near its end, the DNA agrees better with TRBJ2-7, so the J call may be wrong. This CDR3 is built from 14 residues. In germline, CDR1 is DFQATT, CDR2 SNEGSKA (reference sequence). DNA for the CDR3: TGCAGTGCTCCTCCGATAGCGGGAGTGAGCGAGCAGTACTTC. It codes for CSAPPIAGVSEQYF.

Points on this clonotype: Compared with germline, one end of the junction differs, possibly owing to a read error. This chain connects TRBV29-1 to TRBJ2-3, with no clear D. The CDR3 extends over 15 amino acids. Germline V gives CDR1 SQVTM, CDR2 ANQGSEA. This CDR3 is CSAEDRAKSTDTQYF. Written as DNA, the CDR3 is TGCAGCGCTGAAGATCGAGCGAAGAGCACAGATACGCAGTATTTT.

This clonotype was found many times. V usage is TRBV28 and J usage is TRBJ2-5; D not resolved. CDR1 MDHEN and CDR2 SYDVKM come from the germline V gene. The CDR3 totals 15 residues. Trimming left V 5 bases short and J 3 bases short, with 16 bases between. This CDR3 reads CASSPKGRWKETQYF. The CDR3 DNA reads as TGTGCCAGCAGTCCCAAGGGCCGATGGAAAGAGACCCAGTACTTC.

This clonotype was seen a handful of times. The chain carries TRBV2 and TRBJ2-1; 7 positions match TRBD1. V was clipped by 3 bases and J by 7 bases; unmatched bases: 9. CDR1 and CDR2 (germline): SNHLY, FYNNEI. The CDR3 totals 15 residues. The CDR3 is CASSEPGQYTNEQFF. Here the CDR3 DNA reads TGTGCCAGCAGTGAGCCGGGACAGTATACAAATGAGCAGTTCTTC.

The CDR3 here is CASSLDWLYNEQFF. CDR3 nucleotide sequence: TGTGCCAGCAGCTTGGATTGGCTTTACAATGAGCAGTTCTTC. The chain combines TRBV5-6 with TRBJ2-1; D call uncertain. CDR3 length: 14 amino acids. CDR1 and CDR2 from the germline V gene are SGHDT and YYEEEE. V dropped 0 bases and J dropped 4 bases, with 8 bases sitting between them.

This rearrangement joins TRBV6-5 to TRBJ2-5, with 9 bases matching TRBD1. Germline trimming cut 6 bases from V and 5 bases from J; bases unmatched to any gene: 10. This CDR3 has 15 amino acids. From germline, CDR1 is MNHEY and CDR2 SVGAGI. CDR3 DNA: TGTGCCAGCAGACCCGGGACAGGGAGTTTGGAGACCCAGTACTTC. Its protein is CASRPGTGSLETQYF.

The chain employs TRBV10-3 and TRBJ2-5; 11 bases agree with TRBD2. The V and J ends lost 8 bases and 0 bases, in that order; junction bases with no gene match: 5. Germline V lookup: CDR1 ENHRY, CDR2 SYGVKD. This CDR3 is 15 amino acids long. CDR3 protein: CAIAGTSGYQETQYF. The CDR3 DNA sequence: TGTGCCATCGCCGGGACTAGCGGCTACCAAGAGACCCAGTACTTC.

The chain employs TRBV5-1 and TRBJ1-1; no definite D call. Germline CDR1 SGHRS, CDR2 YFSETQ. The CDR3 extends over 11 amino acids. Trimming took 6 bases from V and 4 from J, leaving 7 bases between them. CDR3 nucleotides: TGCGCCAGCACCGACTCCACTGAAGCTTTCTTT. The encoded protein is CASTDSTEAFF.

This clonotype was observed a single time. The V call is TRBV7-9, the J call TRBJ2-3; 8 bases fit TRBD2. From germline, CDR1 is SEHNR and CDR2 FQNEAQ (reference sequence). V was clipped by 5 bases and J by 5 bases; unmatched bases: 12. The CDR3 has 16 amino acids. The CDR3 region has the DNA TGTGCCAGCAGCCGAGAAGGACTAGCTCGGGGAGATACGCAGTATTTT. This sequence encodes CASSREGLARGDTQYF.